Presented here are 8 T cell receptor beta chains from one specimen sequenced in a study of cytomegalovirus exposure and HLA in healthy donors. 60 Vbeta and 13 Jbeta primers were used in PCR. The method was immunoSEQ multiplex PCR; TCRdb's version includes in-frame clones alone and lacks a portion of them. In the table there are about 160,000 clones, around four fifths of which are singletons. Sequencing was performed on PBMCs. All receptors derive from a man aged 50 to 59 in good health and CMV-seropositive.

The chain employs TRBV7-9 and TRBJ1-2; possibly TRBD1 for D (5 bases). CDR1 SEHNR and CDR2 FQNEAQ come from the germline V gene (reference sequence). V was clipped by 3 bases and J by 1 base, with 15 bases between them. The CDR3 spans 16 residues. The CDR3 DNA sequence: TGTGCCAGCAGCTTCCACCAGACAGTTCTTAACTATGGCTACACCTTC. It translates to CASSFHQTVLNYGYTF. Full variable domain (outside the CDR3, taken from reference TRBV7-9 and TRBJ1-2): DTGVSQNPRHKITKRGQNVTFRCDPISEHNRLYWYRQTLGQGPEFLTYFQNEAQLEKSRLLSDRFSAERPKGSFSTLEIQRTEQGDSAMYLCASSFHQTVLNYGYTFGSGTRLTVV.

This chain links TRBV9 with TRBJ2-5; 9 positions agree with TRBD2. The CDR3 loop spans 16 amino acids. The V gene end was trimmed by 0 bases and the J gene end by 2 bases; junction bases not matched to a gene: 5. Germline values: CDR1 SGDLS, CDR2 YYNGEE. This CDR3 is CASSVDQAGGQETQYF. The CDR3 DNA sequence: TGTGCCAGCAGCGTAGATCAAGCGGGGGGACAAGAGACCCAGTACTTC.

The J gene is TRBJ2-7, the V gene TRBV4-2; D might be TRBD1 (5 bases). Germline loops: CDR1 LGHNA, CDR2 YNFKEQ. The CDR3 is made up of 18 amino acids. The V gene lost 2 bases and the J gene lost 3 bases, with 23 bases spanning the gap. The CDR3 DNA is TGTGCCAGCAGCCAACATAGGGGTAGGCTAACCCAATTCTACGAGCAGTACTTC. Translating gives CASSQHRGRLTQFYEQYF.

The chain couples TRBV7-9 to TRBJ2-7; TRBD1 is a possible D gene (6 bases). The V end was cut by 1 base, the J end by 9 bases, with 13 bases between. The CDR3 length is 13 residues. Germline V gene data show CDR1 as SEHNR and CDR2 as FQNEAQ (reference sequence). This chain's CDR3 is CASSLGVGQRQYF. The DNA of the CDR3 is TGTGCCAGCAGCTTAGGTGTGGGACAACGGCAGTACTTC.

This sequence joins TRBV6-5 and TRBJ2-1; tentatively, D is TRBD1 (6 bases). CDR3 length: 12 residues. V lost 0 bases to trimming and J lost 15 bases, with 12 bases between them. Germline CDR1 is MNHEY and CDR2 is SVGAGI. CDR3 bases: TGTGCCAGCAGTTACTCGAGGAACAGGGTGTTCTTC. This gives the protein CASSYSRNRVFF.

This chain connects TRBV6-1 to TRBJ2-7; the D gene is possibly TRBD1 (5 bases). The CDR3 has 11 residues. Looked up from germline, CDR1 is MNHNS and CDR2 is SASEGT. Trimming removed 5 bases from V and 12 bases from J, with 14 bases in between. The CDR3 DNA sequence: TGTGCCAGCAGTAGGGGTCCCTTGCGGTACTTC. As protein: CASSRGPLRYF.

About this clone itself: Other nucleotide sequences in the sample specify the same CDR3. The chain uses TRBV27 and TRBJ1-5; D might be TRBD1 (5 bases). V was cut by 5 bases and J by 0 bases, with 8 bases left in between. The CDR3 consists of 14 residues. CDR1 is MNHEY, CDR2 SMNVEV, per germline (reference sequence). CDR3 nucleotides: TGTGCCAGCAGTCTGGGGGGTAGCAATCAGCCCCAGCATTTT. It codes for CASSLGGSNQPQHF.

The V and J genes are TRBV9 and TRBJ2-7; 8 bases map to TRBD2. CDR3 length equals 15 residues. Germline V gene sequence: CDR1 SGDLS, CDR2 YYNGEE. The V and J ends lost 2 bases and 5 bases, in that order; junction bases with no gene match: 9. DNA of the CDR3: TGTGCCAGCAGCGTGACTAGCGCACCCGGGGACGAGCAGTACTTC. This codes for CASSVTSAPGDEQYF.